These T cell receptor beta chains were read from a single sample in a study of shared clonotypes between healthy human individuals. Measured with immunoSEQ multiplex PCR; TCRdb has only the in-frame clones, and not every one. The table has about 2 million clones, 95% seen once. The sequenced sample consisted of naive CD4+ T cells sorted from blood. The receptors were sampled from a man aged 18-30 years in good health. The CDR3 runs from the conserved cysteine through the conserved F or W. The order of the fields is V gene, D gene, J gene, CDR3 protein, CDR3 DNA. A D gene is named only where the DNA matches it firmly.

TRBV21-1	.	TRBJ2-7	CASSTRDSHGLYEQYF	TGTGCCAGCAGCACCCGGGACTCCCATGGACTCTACGAGCAGTACTTC
TRBV6-5	.	TRBJ2-1	CASSFQVAGGPREQFF	TGTGCCAGCAGTTTTCAGGTGGCGGGTGGGCCCCGTGAGCAGTTCTTC
TRBV6-6	.	TRBJ2-5	CASSYSNLWTQETQYF	TGTGCCAGCAGTTACTCGAACCTCTGGACACAAGAGACCCAGTACTTC
TRBV7-9	.	TRBJ1-4	CASSLGGVDEKLFF	TGTGCCAGCAGCTTAGGAGGTGTGGATGAAAAACTGTTTTTT
TRBV6-6	TRBD2	TRBJ2-3	CASRAGGPPDTQYF	TGTGCCAGCAGAGCGGGAGGGCCCCCAGATACGCAGTATTTT
TRBV6-6	.	TRBJ2-7	CASGLSYEQYF	TGTGCCAGCGGACTCTCCTACGAGCAGTACTTC
TRBV7-9	TRBD2	TRBJ2-3	CASSSRGGTDTQYF	TGTGCCAGCAGCTCCCGGGGGGGCACAGATACGCAGTATTTT
TRBV9	.	TRBJ2-3	CASSAQGSGDTQYF	TGTGCCAGCAGCGCCCAGGGGTCAGGAGATACGCAGTATTTT
TRBV5-4	TRBD2	TRBJ2-2	CASSQTSANTGELFF	TGTGCCAGCAGCCAGACTAGCGCGAACACCGGGGAGCTGTTTTTT
TRBV18	TRBD2	TRBJ2-7	CASSPPGLAGGGQYF	TGTGCCAGCTCACCACCGGGACTAGCGGGAGGCGGGCAGTACTTC
TRBV7-9	.	TRBJ1-3	CASTMGNTIYF	TGTGCCAGCACTATGGGAAACACCATATATTTT
TRBV10-3	TRBD1	TRBJ1-5	CAIRPGGADQPQHF	TGTGCCATCAGACCAGGGGGCGCAGATCAGCCCCAGCATTTT
TRBV27	.	TRBJ1-4	CASSLSWGIGEKLFF	TGTGCCAGCAGTTTATCGTGGGGGATTGGTGAAAAACTGTTTTTT
TRBV6-4	.	TRBJ2-5	CASSDEMGGTQYF	TGTGCCAGCAGTGACGAGATGGGGGGGACCCAGTACTTC
TRBV5-1	.	TRBJ2-1	CASSLGSANNEQFF	TGCGCCAGCAGCTTGGGATCCGCTAACAATGAGCAGTTCTTC
TRBV10-3	.	TRBJ2-7	CAIPLHGPIKSNEQYF	TGTGCCATCCCTTTGCACGGACCCATAAAATCCAACGAGCAGTACTTC
TRBV4-1	TRBD1	TRBJ2-3	CASSQARTGGGEDTQYF	TGCGCCAGCAGCCAAGCCCGGACAGGGGGCGGGGAAGATACGCAGTATTTT
TRBV5-1	.	TRBJ2-7	CASSETRGNMGEQYF	TGCGCCAGCAGCGAAACACGGGGCAACATGGGGGAGCAGTACTTC
TRBV5-8	.	TRBJ1-2	CASSLGGQMTNYGYTF	TGTGCCAGCAGCTTGGGTGGACAGATGACTAACTATGGCTACACCTTC
TRBV11-1	TRBD2	TRBJ2-5	CASSLGSGGSGETQYF	TGTGCCAGCAGCTTGGGGAGCGGGGGAAGTGGGGAGACCCAGTACTTC
TRBV4-1	.	TRBJ1-1	CASSRGGAETEAFF	TGCGCCAGCAGCCGTGGAGGGGCTGAAACTGAAGCTTTCTTT
TRBV28	.	TRBJ2-5	CASTGETQYF	TGTGCCAGCACTGGGGAGACCCAGTACTTC
TRBV5-6	.	TRBJ2-7	CASTQAGTKRTYEQYF	TGTGCCAGCACCCAAGCCGGGACAAAAAGAACCTACGAGCAGTACTTC
TRBV27	TRBD1	TRBJ1-1	CASSLQGARTEAFF	TGTGCCAGCAGTTTACAGGGGGCTCGCACTGAAGCTTTCTTT
TRBV14	.	TRBJ1-2	CASSQLNYGYTF	TGTGCCAGCAGCCAGTTAAACTATGGCTACACCTTC
TRBV5-1	.	TRBJ2-7	CASSLDWEQYF	TGCGCCAGCAGCTTGGACTGGGAGCAGTACTTC
TRBV28	.	TRBJ2-7	CASSLSGEEQYF	TGTGCCAGCAGTCTATCAGGGGAAGAGCAGTACTTC
TRBV10-3	.	TRBJ1-6	CAGRSSYNSPLHF	TGTGCCGGCCGGAGCTCCTATAATTCACCCCTCCACTTT
TRBV5-1	TRBD1	TRBJ1-1	CASSFGQGLSTEAFF	TGCGCCAGCAGCTTCGGACAGGGACTCTCCACTGAAGCTTTCTTT
TRBV30	.	TRBJ2-1	CAWCLGSSYNEQFF	TGTGCCTGGTGCTTGGGCTCGTCCTACAATGAGCAGTTCTTC
TRBV10-3	.	TRBJ1-4	CAISDGVGQAGEKLFF	TGTGCCATCAGTGACGGGGTAGGGCAGGCCGGGGAAAAACTGTTTTTT
TRBV9	.	TRBJ2-3	CASSVGDPSASTDTQYF	TGTGCCAGCAGCGTAGGAGACCCAAGTGCTAGCACAGATACGCAGTATTTT
TRBV9	.	TRBJ1-1	CASSVASWDNTEAFF	TGTGCCAGCAGCGTAGCCTCTTGGGATAACACTGAAGCTTTCTTT